These 25 T cell receptor beta chains originate from one sample sequenced in a study of T cells expressing NK-cell markers. TCRdb re-analyzed the 5' RACE reads; it lists each CDR3 protein once, without DNA. The sample holds about 30,000 distinct CDR3 sequences. Sample: blood T cells: a sorted CD56 or NKG2C T cell subset, CD4+ or CD8+ T cells, or bulk PBMC T cells (not recorded which). These receptors came from a woman aged 18-70 years in good health.

V and J are TRBV12-3 or TRBV12-4 and TRBJ2-1; as DNA is missing, the TRBD1 call by TCRdb cannot be tested. The CDR3 has 15 amino acids. Here the CDR3 reads CASSPSGGPNNEQFF.

The chain recombines TRBV5-5 with TRBJ1-2. Germline CDR1 SGHKS, CDR2 YYEKEE (reference sequence). The length of the CDR3 is 13 residues. CDR3: CASSLYDNYGYTF.

The chain recombines TRBV4-1 with TRBJ2-7; the D gene TCRdb calls, TRBD1, cannot be checked with no DNA. CDR3 length: 13 residues. Looked up from germline, CDR1 is MGHRA and CDR2 is YSYEKL. The CDR3 is CASSQDPTAEQYF.

This chain joins TRBV2 and TRBJ2-1; TCRdb selects TRBD1, and the lack of DNA leaves this call unchecked. Germline CDR1 is SNHLY and CDR2 is FYNNEI. The CDR3 is 13 residues long. The CDR3 is CASTAGEKVEQFF.

V gene TRBV7-8 combines with J gene TRBJ1-5. CDR1 is SGHVS and CDR2 is FQNEAQ in the germline V gene. The length of the CDR3 is 14 residues. CDR3 amino acids: CASSSGGPAQPQHF.

The chain combines TRBV24-1 with TRBJ2-3; without DNA, the TCRdb call of TRBD2 cannot be checked. CDR1 KGHDR and CDR2 SFDVKD come from the germline V gene. The CDR3 has 16 residues. The CDR3 loop reads CATRSSGTSVLDTQYF.

The chain employs TRBV13 and TRBJ2-1; TCRdb's D call of TRBD2 is untestable without DNA. The CDR3 is made up of 13 amino acids. The germline CDR1 and CDR2 sequences are PRHDT and FYEKMQ (reference sequence). The CDR3 here is CASSSGLAGGEIF.

The genes are TRBV19 and TRBJ2-3; no DNA is available, so the TRBD2 call from TCRdb remains unchecked. CDR1 is LNHDA and CDR2 is SQIVND in the germline V gene (reference sequence). CDR3 size: 16 residues. The CDR3: CASSEGLAGSWDTQYF.

This clonotype registers medium-sized by frequency. V gene TRBV5-1 combines with J gene TRBJ2-7. The CDR3 is 13 amino acids. Germline CDR1 is SGHRS and CDR2 is YFSETQ. CDR3 residues: CASSLGILREQYF.

This rearrangement joins TRBV7-9 to TRBJ2-7. Germline CDR1 is SEHNR and CDR2 is FQNEAQ (reference sequence). The CDR3 is made up of 14 amino acids. This CDR3 is CASSSEQAFYEQYF.

The chain recombines TRBV6-2 or TRBV6-3 with TRBJ2-1; as DNA is missing, the TRBD2 call by TCRdb cannot be tested. Germline CDR1 is MNHEY and CDR2 is SVGEGT. The length of the CDR3 is 15 residues. The CDR3 protein is CASRAPRTKYNEQFF.

The chain links TRBV15 to TRBJ1-3. The CDR3 covers 15 residues. CDR1 LNHNV and CDR2 YYDKDF come from the germline V gene (reference sequence). This chain's CDR3 is CATSRARSSGNTIYF.

The chain carries TRBV18 and TRBJ2-1; TCRdb names TRBD1, which stays unverified in the absence of DNA. The CDR3 consists of 15 residues. The germline V gene encodes CDR1 KGHSH and CDR2 LQKENI. The CDR3 loop is CASSPGTEAYNEQFF.

The genes are TRBV20-1 and TRBJ2-1; checking the TCRdb D call of TRBD1 is not possible without DNA. Germline CDR1 and CDR2: DFQATT and SNEGSKA (reference sequence). CDR3 length: 15 residues. The CDR3 loop reads CSAMSSGTYYNEQFF.

The chain couples TRBV5-4 to TRBJ2-3; the D call of TRBD2 rests on TCRdb alone, since no DNA is present to check it. Germline CDR1 is SGHNT and CDR2 is YYREEE (reference sequence). The CDR3 has 16 amino acids. The CDR3 loop reads CASSFKPLVFSDTQYF.

The V gene is TRBV12-3 or TRBV12-4, the J gene TRBJ2-7. This CDR3 region has 12 residues. This chain's CDR3 is CASSFKVDEQYF.

This sequence joins TRBV24-1 and TRBJ2-1; the TRBD1 assignment by TCRdb is unverifiable without DNA. The germline V gene has CDR1 KGHDR and CDR2 SFDVKD. This CDR3 spans 15 amino acids. The CDR3 reads CATSEPGQGHNEQFF.

This chain uses TRBV28 with TRBJ2-7; TCRdb designates TRBD1, a call that cannot be tested without DNA. The CDR3 has 14 residues. The germline V gene encodes CDR1 MDHEN and CDR2 SYDVKM. The CDR3 is CASSVAGDSYEQYF.

The rearrangement uses TRBV5-1 and TRBJ2-3; TCRdb proposes TRBD2, but this gene call is untestable without DNA. The CDR3 has 16 residues. Germline CDR1 and CDR2: SGHRS and YFSETQ. The CDR3 spells CASTNIPRLITDTQYF.

The chain combines TRBV7-9 with TRBJ1-1; TCRdb lists TRBD1, though no DNA is available to test this call. The CDR3 extends over 14 amino acids. The V gene's germline CDR1 is SEHNR and CDR2 FQNEAQ (reference sequence). The CDR3 protein is CASSPTGGAIEAFF.

V and J are TRBV5-1 and TRBJ2-7; TCRdb selects TRBD1, and the lack of DNA leaves this call unchecked. The CDR3 runs to 15 residues. The germline V gene has CDR1 SGHRS and CDR2 YFSETQ. The chain's CDR3 is CASSPRGGSSYEQYF.

This rearrangement joins TRBV7-9 to TRBJ2-7; TCRdb's D call of TRBD1 is untestable without DNA. Germline CDR1 and CDR2: SEHNR and FQNEAQ (reference sequence). The CDR3 has 13 amino acids. The CDR3 sequence is CASSLDGASEQYF.

V gene TRBV27 combines with J gene TRBJ2-1; with no DNA, the TCRdb D assignment of TRBD2 cannot be verified. The germline gives CDR1 MNHEY, CDR2 SMNVEV (reference sequence). The CDR3 extends over 14 amino acids. The CDR3: CASSPRAIYNEQFF.

The chain recombines TRBV12-3 or TRBV12-4 with TRBJ1-1. The CDR3 extends over 13 amino acids. The CDR3 is CASSLVERTEAFF.

The chain is built from TRBV20-1 and TRBJ2-7. Germline CDR1 and CDR2: DFQATT and SNEGSKA (reference sequence). The CDR3 is made up of 13 amino acids. The CDR3 sequence is CSARVFESYEQYF.